The 30 T cell receptor beta chains reported below all come from one sample, sequenced in a study of graft-versus-host responses after intestinal transplantation. Responder cells labeled with CFSE (around 200,000) were co-plated with irradiated stimulator cells labeled with violet dye (around 200,000). Libraries were prepared by immunoSEQ multiplex PCR; TCRdb keeps only in-frame clonotypes and omits some of them. The sample lists 20,000 to 25,000 clones; about 33% were seen once. This sample comprised alloreactive CD8+ T cells from a mixed lymphocyte reaction culture, obtained before intestinal transplant. Subset meaning: CFSE-low proliferating T cells sorted from roughly 6-day pre-transplant mixed lymphocyte reaction (GvH or HvG direction). The origin of the receptors is a human patient who received an intestinal transplant.

The V gene is TRBV7-9, the J gene TRBJ2-7; 12 bases fit TRBD2. The CDR3 runs 17 residues. Looked up from germline, CDR1 is SEHNR and CDR2 is FQNEAQ (reference sequence). After removal of 0 bases from V and 6 bases from J, the junction contained 9 bases not matched to a gene. CDR3 sequence: CASSLATSGRTPVEQYF. The CDR3 DNA reads TGTGCCAGCAGCTTAGCTACTAGCGGGAGGACCCCGGTCGAGCAGTACTTC.

This clone has more than one count but fewer than ten. The chain uses TRBV30 and TRBJ1-5; D ambiguous. The CDR3 contains 13 residues. Trimming took 3 bases from V and 5 from J, leaving 11 bases between them. Germline values: CDR1 GTSNPN, CDR2 SVGIG (reference sequence). CDR3 sequence reads: CAWRDGLYQPQHF. CDR3 DNA: TGTGCCTGGAGGGACGGTCTATATCAGCCCCAGCATTTT. The full variable domain, with the rest looked up from reference TRBV30 and TRBJ1-5, is SQTIHQWPATLVQPVGSPLSLECTVEGTSNPNLYWYRQAAGRGLQLLFYSVGIGQISSEVPQNLSASRPQDRQFILSSKKLLLSDSGFYLCAWRDGLYQPQHFGDGTRLSIL.

The chain links TRBV11-3 to TRBJ2-5, with D uncertain. In germline, CDR1 is SGHNT, CDR2 YENEEA. The length of the CDR3 is 14 residues. Trimming removed 2 bases from V and 2 bases from J, with 9 bases in between. The CDR3 DNA sequence: TGTGCCAGCAGCTTATTAGGAACACAAGAGACCCAGTACTTC. As protein: CASSLLGTQETQYF.

The CDR3 protein is CASSSSGGYNEQFF. The CDR3 DNA sequence: TGTGCCAGCAGCTCTAGCGGAGGGTACAATGAGCAGTTCTTC. The J gene is TRBJ2-1, the V gene TRBV7-3, with 7 bases identical to TRBD2. The germline V gene encodes CDR1 SGHTA and CDR2 FQGTGA. After removal of 4 bases from V and 4 bases from J, the junction contained 4 bases not matched to a gene. The length of the CDR3 is 14 residues.

This clone showed up just a few times. The V gene is TRBV10-2, the J gene TRBJ2-3; possibly TRBD1 for D (5 bases). CDR1 WSHSY and CDR2 SAAADI come from the germline V gene. V was pared by 6 bases and J by 0 bases, with 10 bases between. CDR3 length equals 14 residues. The CDR3: CASSQGSSTDTQYF. The CDR3 nucleotides read TGCGCCAGCAGCCAGGGAAGTAGCACAGATACGCAGTATTTT.

In its sample, this clone was seen a few times. The chain uses TRBV5-6 and TRBJ2-7; 9 bases line up with TRBD1. J gave up 3 bases and V 1 base, and 11 bases lay outside the gene matches. This CDR3 contains 17 residues. Germline CDR1 reads SGHDT; CDR2 reads YYEEEE. CDR3: CASSLTGGGWEFYEQYF. In DNA form, the CDR3 reads TGTGCCAGCAGCTTGACAGGGGGCGGATGGGAGTTCTACGAGCAGTACTTC.

In its sample, this clone is medium-sized (0.01 to 0.1%). The chain combines TRBV27 with TRBJ2-7, with 11 bases fitting TRBD1. This CDR3 region has 14 residues. Germline V gene sequence: CDR1 MNHEY, CDR2 SMNVEV (reference sequence). Germline trimming cut 6 bases from V and 4 bases from J; bases unmatched to any gene: 5. CDR3 in DNA: TGTGCCAGCAGCTCTGGACAGGGGGCTTACGAGCAGTACTTC. Protein sequence: CASSSGQGAYEQYF.

J is TRBJ2-6 and V is TRBV2; 7 bases match TRBD1. With 8 bases clipped from V and 0 bases from J, the junction kept 10 bases outside the gene matches. The germline gives CDR1 SNHLY, CDR2 FYNNEI. This CDR3 has 17 amino acids. CDR3 residues: CASGPTGSSSGANVLTF. The CDR3 nucleotides are TGTGCCAGCGGACCGACAGGGTCAAGCTCTGGGGCCAACGTCCTGACTTTC.

This clone has a handful of counts. The V and J genes are TRBV9 and TRBJ1-1; 7 bases match TRBD1. CDR1 is SGDLS, CDR2 YYNGEE, per germline. The junction had 5 bases not matched to a gene; V was cut back by 0 bases and J by 6 bases. CDR3 length: 14 amino acids. The DNA of the CDR3 is TGTGCCAGCAGCGTAGGGAACCAGGGGGCTGAAGCTTTCTTT. Translation: CASSVGNQGAEAFF. The complete variable domain, with remaining parts taken from reference TRBV9 and TRBJ1-1, reads DSGVTQTPKHLITATGQRVTLRCSPRSGDLSVYWYQQSLDQGLQFLIQYYNGEERAKGNILERFSAQQFPDLHSELNLSSLELGDSALYFCASSVGNQGAEAFFGQGTRLTVV.

The chain joins TRBV7-9 to TRBJ2-3; no definite D call. Per germline, CDR1 SEHNR and CDR2 FQNEAQ (reference sequence). Trimming removed 4 bases at V and 0 bases at J, with 11 bases between. The CDR3 is 15 residues long. CDR3: CASSSTATSTDTQYF. The CDR3 DNA follows: TGTGCCAGCAGCTCTACAGCGACTAGCACAGATACGCAGTATTTT.

This chain links TRBV9 with TRBJ2-3, with D possibly TRBD2 on 6 matching bases. The CDR3 runs 15 residues. Germline CDR1 is SGDLS and CDR2 is YYNGEE. Trimming cost V 2 bases and J 0 bases, with 10 bases left between them. CDR3 amino acids: CASSVGSGSTDTQYF. For the CDR3, the DNA is TGTGCCAGCAGCGTTGGGAGCGGGAGCACAGATACGCAGTATTTT.

This clone was observed a few times. The chain joins TRBV11-2 to TRBJ1-1, with a weak D call TRBD1 (6 bases). The CDR3 sequence is 13 residues long. V was trimmed by 7 bases and J by 4 bases, leaving 13 bases between them. Looked up from germline, CDR1 is SGHAT and CDR2 is FQNNGV. Here the CDR3 DNA reads TGTGCCAGCAACCCGGGGGCTGGCACTGAAGCTTTCTTT. Protein: CASNPGAGTEAFF.

A few counts support this clone. The CDR3 sequence is CASSRSNSYEQYF. CDR3 DNA: TGTGCCAGCAGCCGATCAAACTCCTACGAGCAGTACTTC. The chain is built from TRBV13 and TRBJ2-7; D remains ambiguous. CDR1 and CDR2 from the germline V gene are PRHDT and FYEKMQ (reference sequence). This CDR3 has 13 residues. With 5 bases removed from V and 0 bases from J, the gap between germline ends came to 8 bases.

The chain is built from TRBV4-2 and TRBJ2-5; weak D call: TRBD2 (6 bases). The CDR3 totals 14 residues. V was trimmed by 1 base and J by 3 bases, leaving 9 bases between them. Germline V lookup: CDR1 LGHNA, CDR2 YNFKEQ. The CDR3 loop reads CASSQVWEEETQYF. Written as DNA, the CDR3 is TGTGCCAGCAGCCAAGTATGGGAGGAAGAGACCCAGTACTTC.

This clone showed up just a few times. The chain links TRBV28 to TRBJ2-1; no clear D gene. The germline CDR1 and CDR2 sequences are MDHEN and SYDVKM. The ends were cut back, 3 bases at V and 8 bases at J, with 5 bases in the middle. This CDR3 is 11 amino acids long. The CDR3 reads CASSFSHEQFF. For the CDR3, the DNA is TGTGCCAGCAGTTTTTCCCATGAGCAGTTCTTC.

A few counts support this clone. The J gene is TRBJ1-1, the V gene TRBV28, with D uncertain. This CDR3 has 14 amino acids. Germline CDR1 reads MDHEN; CDR2 reads SYDVKM. V shed 3 bases and J shed 3 bases, with 11 bases lying between them. CDR3 DNA: TGTGCCAGCAGTTTTGTACAGTCCTACACTGAAGCTTTCTTT. Its protein is CASSFVQSYTEAFF.

The chain joins TRBV19 to TRBJ2-5, with D possibly matching TRBD1 (5 bases). CDR1 and CDR2 from the germline V gene are LNHDA and SQIVND (reference sequence). V shed 8 bases and J shed 0 bases, with 13 bases lying between them. The CDR3 loop spans 14 amino acids. CDR3 amino acids: CASGDHRYQETQYF. The CDR3 DNA reads as TGTGCCAGTGGCGACCACAGGTACCAAGAGACCCAGTACTTC.

This sequence joins TRBV6-6 and TRBJ2-5; TRBD2 is a possible D gene (5 bases). CDR1 MNHNY and CDR2 SVGAGI come from the germline V gene (reference sequence). The CDR3 spans 15 residues. V shed 5 bases and J shed 3 bases, with 16 bases lying between them. For the CDR3, the DNA is TGTGCCAGCAGTCGTAGCGAATATTACAAAGAGACCCAGTACTTC. This codes for CASSRSEYYKETQYF.

This clone was found a few times. This chain connects TRBV7-6 to TRBJ2-5; D perhaps matches TRBD1 (6 bases). Germline V gene data show CDR1 as SGHVS and CDR2 as FNYEAQ. V lost 1 base and J 3 bases, leaving 12 bases between the germline ends. The CDR3 contains 15 residues. In DNA, the CDR3 is TGTGCCAGCAGCTTAGAGGTGGGGGCGGAAGAGACCCAGTACTTC. The encoded protein is CASSLEVGAEETQYF.

The sample holds one count of this clone. The chain is built from TRBV6-5 and TRBJ1-2; 9 nucleotides line up with TRBD1. This CDR3 has 15 amino acids. V trimming: 4 bases; J trimming: 0 bases; junction bases outside the gene matches: 3. Germline CDR1 MNHEY, CDR2 SVGAGI. The CDR3, as DNA: TGTGCCAGCAGTTCCGGGACAGGGACTAACTATGGCTACACCTTC. Translation: CASSSGTGTNYGYTF.

This clone occurred a few times. The rearrangement joins TRBV6-6 to TRBJ2-5, with TRBD2 as a possible D gene (5 bases). The CDR3 runs 14 residues. Per the germline V gene, CDR1 is MNHNY and CDR2 is SVGAGI (reference sequence). The germline V and J ends were trimmed by 1 base and 2 bases, with 8 bases remaining between them. CDR3 sequence reads: CASSYFSGQETQYF. For the CDR3, the DNA is TGTGCCAGCAGTTACTTCTCGGGGCAAGAGACCCAGTACTTC.

Regarding this clone: Relative to the germline gene, one junction end is altered; a read error may explain this. The V and J genes are TRBV10-3 and TRBJ2-7; D unclear. This CDR3 has 16 residues. Germline-derived CDR1 and CDR2 are ENHRY and SYGVKD. CDR3 loop: CASSYSGAVIRREQYF. The CDR3 DNA follows: TGTGCCAGCAGTTACTCCGGTGCAGTTATACGGCGGGAGCAGTACTTC.

The chain is built from TRBV5-8 and TRBJ1-2; no clear D gene. V was trimmed by 0 bases and J by 4 bases, leaving 10 bases between them. In germline, CDR1 is SGHTS, CDR2 YDEGEE. The CDR3 extends over 14 amino acids. The CDR3 nucleotides read TGTGCCAGCAGCTTGGAGGAGTCCGCCTATGGCTACACCTTC. It codes for CASSLEESAYGYTF.

The CDR3 DNA reads as TGTGCCAGCAGCTCCTCTACAGGGGTTGACTCCTACGAGCAGTACTTC. Translation: CASSSSTGVDSYEQYF. The chain uses TRBV7-9 and TRBJ2-7; 7 positions agree with TRBD1. There are 16 residues in the CDR3. The V gene's germline CDR1 is SEHNR and CDR2 FQNEAQ (reference sequence). Unmatched junction bases numbered 9, after V lost 4 bases and J lost 0 bases. The full variable domain, rest sourced from reference TRBV7-9 and TRBJ2-7, is DTGVSQNPRHKITKRGQNVTFRCDPISEHNRLYWYRQTLGQGPEFLTYFQNEAQLEKSRLLSDRFSAERPKGSFSTLEIQRTEQGDSAMYLCASSSSTGVDSYEQYFGPGTRLTVT.

The gene calls are TRBV15 and TRBJ2-3, with D perhaps TRBD1 (5 bases). The V end was cut by 6 bases, the J end by 2 bases, with 12 bases between. This CDR3 region has 14 residues. The V gene's germline CDR1 is LNHNV and CDR2 YYDKDF (reference sequence). CDR3 sequence reads: CATRPGRVTDTQYF. CDR3 bases: TGTGCCACCAGACCGGGCAGGGTCACAGATACGCAGTATTTT.

Judged by abundance, this clone is medium-sized. The chain recombines TRBV19 with TRBJ2-3; D unresolved. The CDR3 contains 15 residues. Germline V gene data show CDR1 as LNHDA and CDR2 as SQIVND (reference sequence). V was clipped by 1 base and J by 2 bases, with 10 bases between them. This chain's CDR3 is CASSIGAAYTDTQYF. Written as DNA, the CDR3 is TGTGCCAGTAGTATAGGTGCAGCCTACACAGATACGCAGTATTTT.

This chain links TRBV2 with TRBJ2-2; D may be TRBD1 or TRBD2 (5 bases each). The CDR3 sequence is 18 residues long. Looked up from germline, CDR1 is SNHLY and CDR2 is FYNNEI. Trimming left V 3 bases short and J 6 bases short, with 23 bases between. The CDR3 sequence: CASSEGVSEIVWPGELFF. The CDR3 region has the DNA TGTGCCAGCAGTGAGGGGGTTAGTGAGATCGTGTGGCCCGGGGAGCTGTTTTTT.

A few counts support this clone. Distinct nucleotide sequences in the sample also encode this CDR3. The chain employs TRBV7-6 and TRBJ2-3; 7 nucleotides match TRBD2. With 3 bases clipped from V and 3 bases from J, the junction kept 0 bases outside the gene matches. This CDR3 spans 13 amino acids. Germline CDR1 and CDR2: SGHVS and FNYEAQ. CDR3 DNA sequence: TGTGCCAGCAGCTTGGGGGGGACAGATACGCAGTATTTT. Amino acids: CASSLGGTDTQYF.

This chain joins TRBV11-2 and TRBJ2-2; possible D gene TRBD1, 7 bases. V shed 1 base and J shed 10 bases, with 16 bases lying between them. The CDR3 consists of 15 residues. Germline assignment: CDR1 SGHAT and CDR2 FQNNGV. As DNA, the CDR3 is TGTGCCAGCAGCTTAGTGAACAGGGGAGGTTCGGAGCTGTTTTTT. Amino acids: CASSLVNRGGSELFF.

This chain connects TRBV6-5 to TRBJ1-5; no clear D gene. There are 13 residues in the CDR3. Germline CDR1 reads MNHEY; CDR2 reads SVGAGI. Trimming left V 1 base short and J 2 bases short, with 3 bases between. The CDR3 loop reads CASSYWGNQPQHF. CDR3 coding DNA: TGTGCCAGCAGTTACTGGGGCAATCAGCCCCAGCATTTT.